These T cell receptor beta chains were read from a single sample in a study of early T cells in non-severe SARS-CoV-2 infection. Via MiXCR, TCRdb re-called the 5' RACE reads, giving one row per CDR3 protein. The table includes 30,000 to 40,000 distinct CDR3 sequences, 7.9% detected once. The sequencing here drew on whole blood, taken at baseline. These receptors all stem from an adult who was a healthcare worker with PCR-confirmed SARS-CoV-2 infection or an uninfected control (not recorded which). Both conserved end residues are part of each CDR3. The order of the fields is V gene, D gene, J gene, clone size, CDR3 protein, CDR3 DNA. A D gene is named only where the DNA matches it firmly. Rows may omit the clone size; those that give it use once, few, many or a size class.

>TRBV12-3/TRBV12-4|.|TRBJ2-7|many
CASSLGAYEQYF
TGTGCCAGCAGTTTAGGGGCATACGAGCAGTACTTC
>TRBV30|.|TRBJ1-5|few
CAWGSPYSQPQHF
TGTGCCTGGGGCAGCCCTTATAGTCAGCCCCAGCATTTT
>TRBV5-6|.|TRBJ2-1|.
CASSSEVRNRNEQFF
TGTGCCAGCAGCTCGGAAGTGAGGAACCGGAATGAGCAGTTCTTC
>TRBV7-8|.|TRBJ2-3|many
CASSSRTAQLARTDTQYF
TGTGCCAGCAGCTCACGGACAGCACAATTAGCTCGCACAGATACGCAGTATTTT
>TRBV6-2/TRBV6-3|TRBD2|TRBJ2-1|.
CASSYQVWTSGGLYNEQFF
TGTGCCAGCAGTTACCAAGTGTGGACTAGCGGGGGGCTGTACAATGAGCAGTTCTTC
>TRBV6-1|.|TRBJ2-4|few
CASSEVGSQNIQYF
TGTGCCAGCAGTGAAGTGGGCAGTCAAAACATTCAGTACTTC
>TRBV11-3|TRBD1|TRBJ2-7|many
CASSKGTGGRGEQYF
TGTGCCAGCAGCAAAGGGACAGGGGGTCGAGGGGAGCAGTACTTC
>TRBV5-1|TRBD2|TRBJ2-5|.
CASSLGGLAGASGAQYF
TGCGCCAGCAGCTTGGGAGGACTAGCGGGGGCCTCGGGGGCCCAGTACTTC
>TRBV20-1|.|TRBJ2-5|medium-sized
CSAREQQGWQETQYF
TGCAGTGCTAGAGAACAACAGGGTTGGCAAGAGACCCAGTACTTC
>TRBV3-1|TRBD2|TRBJ2-1|few
CASGGGGSYNEQFF
TGTGCCAGCGGCGGGGGGGGCTCCTACAATGAGCAGTTCTTC
>TRBV5-4|TRBD1|TRBJ1-2|many
CASSLPTRDRQYGYTF
TGTGCCAGCAGCTTGCCAACCCGGGACAGACAATATGGCTACACCTTC
>TRBV5-4|TRBD2|TRBJ2-3|few
CASSFPSGGTSDTQYF
TGTGCCAGCAGCTTTCCCAGCGGGGGAACCTCAGATACGCAGTATTTT
>TRBV5-1|TRBD1|TRBJ2-1|few
CASSFGGTVNNEQFF
TGCGCCAGCAGCTTCGGTGGGACAGTTAACAATGAGCAGTTCTTC
>TRBV7-2|.|TRBJ1-5|.
CASSLEYSNQSQHF
TGTGCCAGCAGCTTAGAGTATAGCAATCAGTCCCAGCATTTT
>TRBV6-2/TRBV6-3|TRBD1|TRBJ2-1|.
CASSSHRDRGNEQFF
TGTGCCAGCAGCTCCCACCGGGACAGGGGTAATGAGCAGTTCTTC
>TRBV29-1|.|TRBJ2-1|many
CSASTFSYNEQFF
TGCAGCGCCAGCACGTTCTCCTACAATGAGCAGTTCTTC
>TRBV27|.|TRBJ1-1|.
CASSDLNTEAFF
TGTGCCAGCTCGGACCTGAACACTGAAGCTTTCTTT
>TRBV25-1|TRBD1|TRBJ1-2|few
CASRYSGTVTF
TGTGCCAGCAGGTACTCCGGGACAGTCACCTTC
>TRBV7-2|TRBD2|TRBJ2-7|many
CASSLDSGGAYEQYF
TGTGCCAGCAGCTTAGATTCCGGGGGGGCCTACGAGCAGTACTTC
>TRBV6-1|TRBD1|TRBJ1-1|.
CASRTGQFLEVFF
TGTGCCAGCAGGACGGGACAGTTTCTTGAAGTTTTCTTT
>TRBV7-2|TRBD2|TRBJ2-3|many
CASSSDVRAGGPDTQYF
TGTGCCAGCAGCTCCGATGTAAGGGCGGGGGGGCCAGATACGCAGTATTTT
>TRBV6-4|.|TRBJ2-1|many
CASSVQGHNEQFF
TGTGCCAGCAGTGTGCAGGGCCACAATGAGCAGTTCTTC
>TRBV4-2|.|TRBJ1-4|.
CASSQGDFQATNEKLFF
TGTGCCAGCAGCCAAGGGGACTTTCAGGCAACTAATGAAAAACTGTTTTTT
>TRBV28|.|TRBJ1-4|many
CASSLVRGSNEKLFF
TGTGCCAGCAGTTTAGTGAGGGGATCCAATGAAAAACTGTTTTTT
>TRBV7-2|.|TRBJ1-3|.
CASSWSRGPGNTIYF
TGTGCCAGCAGCTGGTCCCGGGGTCCCGGAAACACCATATATTTT
>TRBV28|.|TRBJ2-7|many
CASSAGTDPYEQYF
TGTGCCAGCAGTGCCGGGACGGATCCCTACGAGCAGTACTTC
>TRBV30|.|TRBJ2-6|many
CAWSLGRAGANVLTF
TGTGCCTGGAGCCTCGGAAGGGCCGGGGCCAACGTCCTGACTTTC
>TRBV6-5|TRBD2|TRBJ2-2|.
CASRKPGTRYTGELFF
TGTGCCAGCAGAAAACCCGGGACTAGGTACACCGGGGAGCTGTTTTTT
>TRBV7-9|.|TRBJ1-6|many
CASSLAGDNSPLHF
TGTGCCAGCAGCTTAGCAGGGGATAATTCACCCCTCCACTTT
>TRBV10-3|TRBD1|TRBJ1-2|many
CAISDVLTGRVYGYTF
TGTGCCATCAGTGATGTTTTGACAGGGCGAGTCTATGGCTACACCTTC
>TRBV6-2/TRBV6-3|.|TRBJ2-6|many
CASSFKTGANVLTF
TGTGCCAGCAGCTTCAAGACTGGGGCCAACGTCCTGACTTTC
>TRBV7-2|.|TRBJ1-3|many
CASTLSQINGNTIYF
TGTGCCAGCACCCTCTCCCAAATAAATGGAAACACCATATATTTT
>TRBV12-3/TRBV12-4|TRBD1|TRBJ1-6|.
CASSPDRDASPLHF
TGTGCCAGCAGCCCGGACAGGGACGCTTCACCCCTCCACTTT
>TRBV11-2|.|TRBJ1-2|many
CASSLEPGPYGYTF
TGTGCCAGCAGCTTAGAACCGGGGCCCTATGGCTACACCTTC
>TRBV5-4|TRBD1|TRBJ2-3|few
CASSRTGRLDTQYF
TGTGCCAGCAGCAGGACAGGGCGTTTGGATACGCAGTATTTT
>TRBV6-2/TRBV6-3|.|TRBJ2-7|.
CASSYRGPPDEQYF
TGTGCCAGCAGTTACCGCGGGCCTCCGGACGAGCAGTACTTC
>TRBV6-5|.|TRBJ1-5|.
CASSYSGTQPQHF
TGTGCCAGCAGTTACTCTGGGACGCAGCCCCAGCATTTT
>TRBV2|.|TRBJ1-2|few
CASSATVSYGYTF
TGTGCCAGCAGTGCTACAGTTTCCTATGGCTACACCTTC
>TRBV6-5|.|TRBJ1-4|many
CASRGGANEKLFF
TGTGCCAGCCGGGGGGGGGCTAATGAAAAACTGTTTTTT
>TRBV27|TRBD1|TRBJ2-7|few
CAEPRDRVTPYEQYF
TGTGCAGAACCCCGGGACAGGGTTACCCCCTACGAGCAGTACTTC
>TRBV20-1|TRBD1|TRBJ2-1|many
CSASTGFSYNEQFF
TGCAGTGCTTCGACAGGGTTCTCCTACAATGAGCAGTTCTTC
>TRBV4-1|.|TRBJ2-7|few
CASSQSEGSNYEQYF
TGCGCCAGCAGCCAATCCGAGGGGTCCAACTACGAGCAGTACTTC
>TRBV7-6|.|TRBJ2-7|many
CASSINEQYF
TGTGCCAGCAGCATCAACGAGCAGTACTTC
>TRBV15|TRBD2|TRBJ2-1|few
CATSRLNPGLVSYNEQFF
TGTGCCACCAGCAGACTCAATCCGGGACTAGTCTCCTACAATGAGCAGTTCTTC
>TRBV6-1|TRBD1|TRBJ1-4|few
CASRQGADEKLFF
TGTGCCAGCCGACAGGGCGCGGATGAAAAACTGTTTTTT
>TRBV3-1|.|TRBJ2-2|many
CASSEGTGELFF
TGTGCCAGCAGCGAAGGGACCGGGGAGCTGTTTTTT
>TRBV20-1|.|TRBJ2-5|.
CSGGPGVQETQYF
TGCAGTGGAGGGCCGGGAGTTCAAGAGACCCAGTACTTC
>TRBV9|.|TRBJ2-1|many
CASSVVGRGSHNEQFF
TGTGCCAGCAGCGTGGTAGGCAGGGGTTCCCACAATGAGCAGTTCTTC
>TRBV29-1|.|TRBJ2-7|many
CSAGQSTYEQYF
TGCAGCGCGGGACAATCCACCTACGAGCAGTACTTC
>TRBV27|.|TRBJ2-2|few
CASTPEGLANTGELFF
TGTGCCAGCACCCCCGAGGGGCTAGCGAACACCGGGGAGCTGTTTTTT
>TRBV7-9|.|TRBJ2-1|many
CASSLRTAYNEQFF
TGTGCCAGCAGCCTTCGGACAGCCTACAATGAGCAGTTCTTC
>TRBV11-2|TRBD1|TRBJ2-3|few
CASSFDRAYTQYF
TGTGCCAGCAGCTTCGACAGGGCCTATACGCAGTATTTT
>TRBV18|.|TRBJ1-1|.
CASSPRFRALNTEAFF
TGTGCCAGCTCACCACGATTCAGGGCCTTGAACACTGAAGCTTTCTTT
>TRBV4-1|.|TRBJ1-5|many
CASSQTDILSNQPQHF
TGCGCCAGCAGCCAAACGGACATCCTTAGCAATCAGCCCCAGCATTTT
>TRBV7-2|TRBD1|TRBJ2-7|many
CASSFGTGVYEQYF
TGTGCCAGCAGCTTTGGGACAGGGGTTTACGAGCAGTACTTC
>TRBV11-2|TRBD1|TRBJ2-1|.
CASNFRRTGVNEQFF
TGTGCCAGCAACTTCCGTAGGACAGGGGTCAATGAGCAGTTCTTC
>TRBV12-3/TRBV12-4|TRBD2|TRBJ2-2|many
CASSFSLAGRRSNTGELFF
TGTGCCAGCAGTTTCTCCCTAGCGGGGCGTCGATCGAACACCGGGGAGCTGTTTTTT
>TRBV6-6|TRBD2|TRBJ2-1|.
CASSYHGGGGTYNEQFF
TGTGCCAGCAGTTACCACGGAGGCGGGGGGACCTACAATGAGCAGTTCTTC
>TRBV5-1|TRBD1|TRBJ2-7|.
CASSASGGPYEQYF
TGCGCCAGCAGCGCGTCAGGGGGCCCCTACGAGCAGTACTTC